This T cell receptor beta chain was recovered during a study of OX40 agonist ivuxolimab in advanced cancers. Study-level information: Age averaged 60 years (range roughly 23 to 79), and 82.7% were male.

This clone has a single count. Its antigen is undetermined. CDR3 size: 16 residues. V dropped 6 bases and J dropped 0; count of bases not matched to a gene: 7. Looked up from germline, CDR1 is SGHTA and CDR2 is FQGNSA. Clones were read by immunoSEQ multiplex PCR, and TCRdb kept only the in-frame ones, dropping some. The table lists about 70,000 clones, around 80% of them singletons. Cycle 7 day 1, cycle 4 day 1, and baseline were the timepoints at which blood was sampled. Study-wide results and limits: Several nonresponders also turned out to have low normalized T-cell clonal expansion.

Sequenced material: CD4+ or CD8+ T cells sorted from blood, taken in a trial of the OX40 agonist ivuxolimab. This sequence originates from an adult with an advanced solid tumor such as melanoma, head and neck, liver or kidney cancer. This sequence joins TRBV7-2 and TRBJ2-7; TRBD2 matches 11 bases. The CDR3 DNA reads TGTGCCAGCAGATTGGGACTAGCGGAAACCTCCTACGAGCAGTACTTC. Translated: CASRLGLAETSYEQYF.